This T cell receptor beta chain originates from a study of cytotoxic CD8 clonotypes in ibrutinib-treated CLL. The J segment lost 4 bases and the V segment lost 2 bases, leaving 13 bases of the junction unmatched. CDR1 GTSNPN and CDR2 SVGIG come from the germline V gene (reference sequence). This CDR3 has 17 residues. Sequenced by immunoSEQ multiplex PCR; TCRdb stores in-frame clones only, minus some. The sample lists 190,000 or so clones, 55% to 85% occurring once. This rearrangement joins TRBV30 to TRBJ2-1; 8 positions match TRBD2. The origin of this receptor is a human donor with chronic lymphocytic leukemia. The sequenced sample was PBMCs, obtained after 24 months of ibrutinib treatment. CDR3 amino acids: CAWSYLAGQRGYNEQFF. The DNA for the CDR3 is TGTGCCTGGAGTTACCTAGCGGGTCAACGGGGATACAATGAGCAGTTCTTC.